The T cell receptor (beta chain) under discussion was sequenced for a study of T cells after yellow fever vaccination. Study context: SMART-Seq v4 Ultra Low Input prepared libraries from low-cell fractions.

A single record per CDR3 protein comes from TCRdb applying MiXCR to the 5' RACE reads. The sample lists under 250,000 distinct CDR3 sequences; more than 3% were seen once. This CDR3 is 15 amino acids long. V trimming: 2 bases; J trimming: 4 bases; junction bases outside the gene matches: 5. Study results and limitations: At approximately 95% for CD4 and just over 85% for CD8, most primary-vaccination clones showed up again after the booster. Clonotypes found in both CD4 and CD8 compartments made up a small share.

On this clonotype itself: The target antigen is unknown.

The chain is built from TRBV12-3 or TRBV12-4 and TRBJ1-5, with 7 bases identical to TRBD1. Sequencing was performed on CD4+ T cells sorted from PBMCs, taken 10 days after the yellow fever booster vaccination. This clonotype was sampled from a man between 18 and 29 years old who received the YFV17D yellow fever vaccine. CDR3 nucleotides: TGTGCCAGCAGTTTATCAGGGACAGCGAATCAGCCCCAGCATTTT. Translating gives CASSLSGTANQPQHF.